The sequence of this T cell receptor beta chain was determined in a study of spatial heterogeneity in lung cancer. Specified time point: sample taken at primary tumor resection. No cells were sorted before sequencing. The whole RNA sequenced was extracted from tumor, nontumor lung or frozen PBMC. Samples came from around 70 TRACERx patients with untreated early-stage lung cancer. TCRdb analysed the 5' RACE reads with MiXCR anew, one entry per CDR3 protein. This table holds 35,000 to 55,000 distinct CDR3 sequences, about 13% found once. This CDR3 spans 15 amino acids. V lost 5 bases and J lost 3; bases outside the gene matches: 3. Germline V lookup: CDR1 SGHAT, CDR2 FQDESV (reference sequence).

The TCR originated in a male donor with early-stage non-small cell lung cancer. Source: PBMCs, taken at surgery. The chain employs TRBV11-1 and TRBJ2-7, with 14 bases aligning to TRBD2. Here the CDR3 reads CASSAGTSGSYEQYF. CDR3 sequence (DNA): TGTGCCAGCAGCGCAGGGACTAGCGGGAGCTACGAGCAGTACTTC.